This passage covers 16 T cell receptor beta chains from one sample sequenced in a study of T-cell memory formation after mild COVID-19. Each CDR3 protein is one row after TCRdb ran MiXCR on the 5' RACE reads. The sample carries about 140,000 distinct CDR3 sequences, around 13% recorded once. Input material: PBMCs or a T cell subset sorted from them (not recorded which). These TCRs come from an adult woman who had mild COVID-19 (a few samples of this study predate the infection). Cell type and time point are not known.

This clonotype was observed a few times. The chain couples TRBV2 to TRBJ2-1; 7 nucleotides line up with TRBD1. CDR1 and CDR2 from the germline V gene are SNHLY and FYNNEI. The length of the CDR3 is 15 residues. V lost 5 bases, J lost 6 bases, and 10 bases stayed unmatched. CDR3 amino acids: CASSRQGVGLNEQFF. The DNA for the CDR3 is TGTGCCAGCAGTAGACAGGGTGTGGGCCTCAATGAGCAGTTCTTC.

This clonotype was picked up one time. V gene TRBV27 combines with J gene TRBJ2-2; no reliable D call. Trimming shortened V by 5 bases and J by 0 bases, and 7 bases separated the two germline ends. This CDR3 region has 14 residues. CDR1 and CDR2 from the germline V gene are MNHEY and SMNVEV (reference sequence). In DNA, the CDR3 is TGTGCCAGCAGTAAAGGGACGAACACCGGGGAGCTGTTTTTT. Its translation is CASSKGTNTGELFF.

This clonotype has just a few counts. The genes are TRBV6-6 and TRBJ2-7, with D possibly being TRBD2 (6 bases). V lost 4 bases, J lost 5 bases, and 12 bases lay in between. The CDR3 totals 13 residues. The germline gives CDR1 MNHNY, CDR2 SVGAGI (reference sequence). The CDR3 DNA reads as TGTGCCAGCAGTTTAGCGGTGCAGGACGAGCAGTACTTC. This sequence encodes CASSLAVQDEQYF.

V is TRBV25-1 and J is TRBJ1-6; possibly TRBD1 for D (5 bases). Germline V gene data show CDR1 as MGHDK and CDR2 as SYGVNS. The CDR3 extends over 15 amino acids. V was shortened by 3 bases and J by 10 bases, with 16 bases between the two germline ends. CDR3: CASSDVGVEGSPLHF. CDR3 nucleotide sequence: TGTGCCAGCAGTGACGTAGGGGTAGAGGGATCACCCCTCCACTTT.

CDR3 coding DNA: TGTGCCAGCAGGGGACAGGGGGCGTGCACTGAAGCTTTCTTT. This codes for CASRGQGACTEAFF. V usage is TRBV12-3 or TRBV12-4 and J usage is TRBJ1-1; 12 bases map to TRBD1. The V gene end was trimmed by 6 bases and the J gene end by 4 bases; junction bases not matched to a gene: 3. The CDR3 is 14 residues long.

This clonotype has only a few counts. The chain uses TRBV9 and TRBJ2-5; D may be TRBD2 (5 bases). Trimming took off 0 bases at V and 7 bases at J, with 16 bases between the two ends. CDR1 is SGDLS and CDR2 is YYNGEE in the germline V gene. The CDR3 has 15 amino acids. Here the CDR3 reads CASSVGGSGDGTQYF. CDR3 bases: TGTGCCAGCAGCGTAGGTGGCAGCGGAGATGGGACCCAGTACTTC.

V is TRBV9 and J is TRBJ2-2; D might be TRBD2 (7 bases). CDR1 and CDR2 from the germline V gene are SGDLS and YYNGEE. The CDR3 extends over 15 amino acids. The V end was cut by 2 bases, the J end by 6 bases, with 14 bases between. As DNA, the CDR3 is TGTGCCAGCAGCGTGGCTACAGGGAGGGCCGGGGAGCTGTTTTTT. Its protein product is CASSVATGRAGELFF.

The chain links TRBV7-8 to TRBJ2-5, with 8 positions matching TRBD1. The germline CDR1 and CDR2 sequences are SGHVS and FQNEAQ. The CDR3 is 15 amino acids. V gave up 1 base and J gave up 5 bases; unmatched junction bases: 6. CDR3 amino acids: CASSLGDRGGETQYF. The CDR3 coding sequence is TGTGCCAGCAGCTTAGGAGACAGGGGTGGGGAGACCCAGTACTTC.

This clonotype was seen more than once but under ten times. J is TRBJ1-4 and V is TRBV27; D call uncertain. V lost 5 bases and J 8 bases, leaving 18 bases between the germline ends. Germline CDR1 reads MNHEY; CDR2 reads SMNVEV (reference sequence). The CDR3 extends over 15 amino acids. The CDR3 reads CASSPIPFRPEKLFF. DNA for the CDR3: TGTGCCAGCAGTCCAATACCTTTCAGGCCGGAAAAACTGTTTTTT. The whole variable domain, filled in from reference TRBV27 and TRBJ1-4, reads EAQVTQNPRYLITVTGKKLTVTCSQNMNHEYMSWYRQDPGLGLRQIYYSMNVEVTDKGDVPEGYKVSRKEKRNFPLILESPSPNQTSLYFCASSPIPFRPEKLFFGSGTQLSVL.

V is TRBV5-4 and J is TRBJ2-5; 8 positions agree with TRBD1. Losses at the gene ends were 4 bases for V and 5 bases for J; bases not matched to a gene: 10. The germline gives CDR1 SGHNT, CDR2 YYREEE (reference sequence). This CDR3 comprises 15 residues. In DNA form, the CDR3 reads TGTGCCAGCAGCGAACTCAGGGGGCGAGGGGAGACCCAGTACTTC. This translates into CASSELRGRGETQYF.

The V call is TRBV15, the J call TRBJ2-1; 7 nucleotides match TRBD2. This CDR3 comprises 16 residues. Germline CDR1 is LNHNV and CDR2 is YYDKDF (reference sequence). The V and J ends lost 4 bases and 9 bases, in that order; junction bases with no gene match: 15. CDR3 in DNA: TGTGCCACCAGCAAGTCGACGGCGGGAGTAGGTACTGAGCAGTTCTTC. Translated: CATSKSTAGVGTEQFF.

V is TRBV5-1 and J is TRBJ2-3, with 8 bases fitting TRBD2. Germline loops: CDR1 SGHRS, CDR2 YFSETQ. The CDR3 length is 16 residues. Losses at the gene ends were 0 bases for V and 4 bases for J; bases not matched to a gene: 7. CDR3 sequence reads: CASSLATGGHADTQYF. CDR3 nucleotide sequence: TGCGCCAGCAGCTTGGCGACGGGAGGGCATGCAGATACGCAGTATTTT.

This sequence joins TRBV9 and TRBJ2-1; the match to TRBD1 covers 9 bases. V trimming: 0 bases; J trimming: 9 bases; junction bases outside the gene matches: 4. Germline loops: CDR1 SGDLS, CDR2 YYNGEE. The CDR3 is 14 amino acids. The CDR3 coding sequence is TGTGCCAGCAGCGTAGGGACAGGGGCCACTGAGCAGTTCTTC. Translated: CASSVGTGATEQFF. The entire variable domain, with the rest obtained from reference TRBV9 and TRBJ2-1, is as follows: DSGVTQTPKHLITATGQRVTLRCSPRSGDLSVYWYQQSLDQGLQFLIQYYNGEERAKGNILERFSAQQFPDLHSELNLSSLELGDSALYFCASSVGTGATEQFFGPGTRLTVL.

The chain couples TRBV20-1 to TRBJ2-7; D not certain. The CDR3 consists of 11 residues. Trimming took off 1 base at V and 3 bases at J, with 4 bases between the two ends. In germline, CDR1 is DFQATT, CDR2 SNEGSKA (reference sequence). In DNA, the CDR3 is TGCAGTGCTAGAGCCTACTACGAGCAGTACTTC. Amino acids: CSARAYYEQYF.

This clonotype was detected only a few times. This chain joins TRBV7-9 and TRBJ2-7, with 7 bases aligning to TRBD2. This CDR3 contains 17 residues. V was pared by 1 base and J by 2 bases, with 11 bases of the junction left unmatched. Germline CDR1 and CDR2: SEHNR and FQNEAQ (reference sequence). The CDR3 sequence is CASSLGGGGTKAYEQYF. CDR3 DNA: TGTGCCAGCAGCTTAGGAGGTGGCGGGACTAAGGCCTACGAGCAGTACTTC. The whole variable domain, remainder taken from reference TRBV7-9 and TRBJ2-7, is DTGVSQNPRHKITKRGQNVTFRCDPISEHNRLYWYRQTLGQGPEFLTYFQNEAQLEKSRLLSDRFSAERPKGSFSTLEIQRTEQGDSAMYLCASSLGGGGTKAYEQYFGPGTRLTVT.

This clonotype was seen only a few times. V is TRBV13 and J is TRBJ2-3, with 8 positions matching TRBD2. Germline V lookup: CDR1 PRHDT, CDR2 FYEKMQ (reference sequence). With V trimmed by 3 bases and J by 5 bases, 7 bases remained unmatched. CDR3 size: 15 residues. The CDR3 DNA reads as TGTGCCAGCAGCTTGACTAGCGAGGGTGGAGATACGCAGTATTTT. This gives the protein CASSLTSEGGDTQYF.